This T cell receptor (beta chain) originates from a study of PD-L1 blockade in urothelial cancer. At the level of the study: Blood drawn 3 weeks (second dose) and 6 weeks after treatment start was analyzed. T cell content in blood samples showed a median of about 140,000. Study-wide results and caveats: More expansion of tumor-associated blood clones, seen at 3 weeks, marked durable-benefit patients.

Of note for this clone: Its antigen is not identified.

V shed 0 bases, J shed 2 bases, and the junction held 13 bases outside the gene matches. From germline, CDR1 is SGHTS and CDR2 YDEGEE. The CDR3 has 19 residues. Here immunoSEQ multiplex PCR was the method, and the copy in TCRdb shows in-frame clones only, minus some. This table holds some 120,000 clones, 86% found once. Time point here: peripheral blood 6 weeks after treatment start. The rearrangement uses TRBV5-8 and TRBJ2-1; TRBD1 agrees at 8 bases. This clonotype was obtained from a man aged 50-59 years with urothelial cancer. Source: PBMCs, taken around atezolizumab (anti-PD-L1) treatment. CDR3 sequence: CASSLDGDRLTKAYNEQFF. CDR3 in DNA: TGTGCCAGCAGCTTGGACGGGGACAGGTTGACCAAAGCCTACAATGAGCAGTTCTTC.